This is a list of T cell receptor beta chains from one sample in a study of early T cells in non-severe SARS-CoV-2 infection. TCRdb analysed the 5' RACE reads with MiXCR anew, one entry per CDR3 protein. The sample has 52,000 or so distinct CDR3 sequences, approximately 12% seen once. The sequenced sample consisted of whole blood. The receptor source for this set is an adult who was a healthcare worker with PCR-confirmed SARS-CoV-2 infection or an uninfected control (not recorded which). Each CDR3 is given with its conserved first and last residue. D genes are given only for firm matches. A clone size is listed for some rows: how often the clone was seen (once, few, many), or a class if it is expanded.

V: TRBV11-2
size: .
D: .
J: TRBJ1-2
CDR3: CASSSIDRRDGYTF
DNA: TGTGCCAGCAGCTCGATCGACAGGAGGGATGGCTACACCTTC

V: TRBV7-2
size: few
D: .
J: TRBJ1-1
CDR3: CASRPTRDTEAFF
DNA: TGTGCCAGCAGACCGACAAGGGACACTGAAGCTTTCTTT

V: TRBV11-2
size: few
D: TRBD1
J: TRBJ2-5
CDR3: CASSLTGGVETQYF
DNA: TGTGCCAGCAGCCTTACAGGGGGCGTTGAGACCCAGTACTTC

V: TRBV19
size: many
D: .
J: TRBJ1-5
CDR3: CASRVSSNQPQHF
DNA: TGTGCCAGTAGGGTTAGTAGCAATCAGCCCCAGCATTTT

V: TRBV12-3/TRBV12-4
size: many
D: .
J: TRBJ1-2
CDR3: CASSPRDNYGYTF
DNA: TGTGCCAGCAGTCCGAGAGATAACTATGGCTACACCTTC

V: TRBV7-2
size: many
D: .
J: TRBJ2-7
CDR3: CASSLGQTAYEQYF
DNA: TGTGCCAGCAGCTTAGGTCAGACAGCCTACGAGCAGTACTTC

V: TRBV20-1
size: many
D: .
J: TRBJ2-3
CDR3: CSASGTSKGPDTQYF
DNA: TGCAGTGCTAGCGGTACTAGCAAGGGGCCGGATACGCAGTATTTT

V: TRBV4-1
size: few
D: .
J: TRBJ1-5
CDR3: CASSLSPAMKDQPQHF
DNA: TGCGCCAGCAGCCTCTCCCCGGCAATGAAAGATCAGCCCCAGCATTTT

V: TRBV3-1
size: many
D: .
J: TRBJ1-2
CDR3: CASSPQDRPAYNYGYTF
DNA: TGTGCCAGCAGCCCTCAGGACAGACCAGCCTACAACTATGGCTACACCTTC

V: TRBV29-1
size: many
D: .
J: TRBJ1-5
CDR3: CSAQLGSNQPQHF
DNA: TGCAGCGCACAACTGGGCAGCAATCAGCCCCAGCATTTT

V: TRBV10-2
size: .
D: .
J: TRBJ2-7
CDR3: CASSVNAYEQYF
DNA: TGCGCCAGCAGTGTGAACGCCTACGAGCAGTACTTC

V: TRBV4-1
size: many
D: .
J: TRBJ1-6
CDR3: CASSQDGPGDHLHF
DNA: TGCGCCAGCAGCCAAGACGGCCCAGGGGACCACCTCCACTTT

V: TRBV5-4
size: many
D: TRBD1
J: TRBJ2-1
CDR3: CASSTGQVDEQFF
DNA: TGTGCCAGCAGCACCGGACAGGTGGATGAGCAGTTCTTC

V: TRBV6-5
size: few
D: .
J: TRBJ1-1
CDR3: CASSGDLNTEAFF
DNA: TGTGCCAGCAGTGGGGACCTGAACACTGAAGCTTTCTTT

V: TRBV4-1
size: many
D: TRBD2
J: TRBJ2-3
CDR3: CASSRLAGTDTQYF
DNA: TGCGCCAGCAGCCGACTAGCGGGGACAGATACGCAGTATTTT

V: TRBV4-1
size: .
D: .
J: TRBJ2-2
CDR3: CASTTGQNTGELFF
DNA: TGCGCCAGCACGACAGGACAGAACACCGGGGAGCTGTTTTTT

V: TRBV6-1
size: .
D: TRBD1
J: TRBJ1-1
CDR3: CASSSGTANTEAFF
DNA: TGTGCCAGCAGCTCCGGGACAGCAAACACTGAAGCTTTCTTT

V: TRBV5-1
size: many
D: .
J: TRBJ2-2
CDR3: CASSLEWGNTGELFF
DNA: TGCGCCAGCAGCTTGGAGTGGGGGAACACCGGGGAGCTGTTTTTT

V: TRBV14
size: .
D: .
J: TRBJ2-7
CDR3: CASSQVWAPTYEQYF
DNA: TGTGCCAGCAGCCAAGTGTGGGCACCAACCTACGAGCAGTACTTC

V: TRBV25-1
size: .
D: .
J: TRBJ1-5
CDR3: CASSGADGHSNQPQHF
DNA: TGTGCCAGCAGTGGGGCGGACGGTCATAGCAATCAGCCCCAGCATTTT

V: TRBV18
size: few
D: TRBD2
J: TRBJ2-3
CDR3: CASCSGVTDTQYF
DNA: TGTGCCAGCTGTAGCGGGGTCACAGATACGCAGTATTTT

V: TRBV27
size: few
D: .
J: TRBJ2-3
CDR3: CASSWAGTQYF
DNA: TGTGCCAGCAGTTGGGCCGGTACGCAGTATTTT

V: TRBV6-6
size: few
D: .
J: TRBJ1-1
CDR3: CASSPHDRPNTEAFF
DNA: TGTGCCAGCAGCCCTCATGACAGACCGAACACTGAAGCTTTCTTT

V: TRBV7-2
size: few
D: .
J: TRBJ1-2
CDR3: CASSLDRLDYGYTF
DNA: TGTGCCAGCAGCTTAGATAGGCTCGACTATGGCTACACCTTC

V: TRBV12-3/TRBV12-4
size: few
D: .
J: TRBJ2-7
CDR3: CASSHGTPYEQYF
DNA: TGTGCCAGCAGTCACGGGACACCGTACGAGCAGTACTTC

V: TRBV6-2/TRBV6-3
size: .
D: TRBD2
J: TRBJ2-3
CDR3: CASSFQLAGGLETQYF
DNA: TGTGCCAGCAGTTTCCAACTAGCGGGGGGGCTTGAAACGCAGTATTTT

V: TRBV6-1
size: many
D: .
J: TRBJ2-5
CDR3: CASSAQDTHGETQYF
DNA: TGTGCCAGCAGTGCGCAGGACACTCACGGGGAGACCCAGTACTTC

V: TRBV10-3
size: .
D: TRBD2
J: TRBJ2-7
CDR3: CAISLAGGYEQYF
DNA: TGTGCCATCAGCCTAGCGGGGGGGTACGAGCAGTACTTC

V: TRBV9
size: many
D: .
J: TRBJ1-6
CDR3: CASSREGRTDNSPLHF
DNA: TGTGCCAGCTCAAGAGAGGGCAGGACAGATAATTCACCCCTCCACTTT

V: TRBV14
size: few
D: .
J: TRBJ1-2
CDR3: CASSQVTGVGNYGYTF
DNA: TGTGCCAGCAGCCAAGTAACGGGGGTTGGGAACTATGGCTACACCTTC

V: TRBV3-1
size: .
D: .
J: TRBJ1-4
CDR3: CASSQYRNEKLFF
DNA: TGTGCCAGCAGCCAATACAGGAATGAAAAACTGTTTTTT